The 28 T cell receptor beta chains given below trace back to one sample, sequenced in a study of blood T cell repertoires in COVID-19. Profiling relied on immunoSEQ multiplex PCR, and the TCRdb table lists in-frame clones only, not all of them. The sample includes over 85,000 clones, over 75% of them seen just once. Sample: peripheral blood. All receptors derive from a woman aged 80 or over with acute or convalescent COVID-19.

The chain couples TRBV3-1 (or the pseudogene TRBV3-2) to TRBJ1-3; 7 bases are shared with TRBD1. CDR3 length equals 15 residues. Trimming cost V 5 bases and J 0 bases; bases outside gene matches: 4. Germline V gene data show CDR1 as LGHDT and CDR2 as YNNKEL (reference sequence). CDR3 sequence: CASSFGTASGNTIYF. Here the CDR3 DNA reads TGTGCCAGCAGCTTCGGGACAGCCTCTGGAAACACCATATATTTT.

This clone showed up just a few times. V gene TRBV11-2 combines with J gene TRBJ2-1; 9 bases are shared with TRBD2. V shed 1 base, J shed 2 bases, and the junction held 0 bases outside the gene matches. This CDR3 is built from 15 residues. Germline lookup yields CDR1 SGHAT and CDR2 FQNNGV. In DNA, the CDR3 is TGTGCCAGCAGCTTAGGACTAGCGGCCTACAATGAGCAGTTCTTC. Residues: CASSLGLAAYNEQFF. The full variable domain, its missing parts supplied by reference TRBV11-2 and TRBJ2-1, is EAGVAQSPRYKIIEKRQSVAFWCNPISGHATLYWYQQILGQGPKLLIQFQNNGVVDDSQLPKDRFSAERLKGVDSTLKIQPAKLEDSAVYLCASSLGLAAYNEQFFGPGTRLTVL.

This chain joins TRBV10-3 and TRBJ2-5; TRBD1 might be the D (5 bases). The CDR3 is made up of 12 amino acids. Trimming cost V 4 bases and J 6 bases, with 9 bases left between them. In germline, CDR1 is ENHRY, CDR2 SYGVKD. CDR3 DNA: TGTGCCATCAGTGCCACAGGACAGACCCAGTACTTC. It codes for CAISATGQTQYF.

This chain joins TRBV6-6 and TRBJ2-2; a weak D match, TRBD2 (6 bases). The germline gives CDR1 MNHNY, CDR2 SVGAGI (reference sequence). V lost 4 bases, J lost 5 bases, and 14 bases lay in between. The CDR3 runs 15 residues. The CDR3: CASSLWRAGTGELFF. Here the CDR3 DNA reads TGTGCCAGCAGTTTGTGGAGGGCAGGGACCGGGGAGCTGTTTTTT.

The chain is built from TRBV19 and TRBJ1-2; D unclear. In germline, CDR1 is LNHDA, CDR2 SQIVND (reference sequence). This CDR3 has 12 residues. V was shortened by 5 bases and J by 4 bases, with 8 bases between the two germline ends. DNA for the CDR3: TGTGCCAGTAGTGTCCGCGGCTATGGCTACACCTTC. Protein sequence: CASSVRGYGYTF.

The genes are TRBV11-2 and TRBJ1-2; no clear D. Germline-derived CDR1 and CDR2 are SGHAT and FQNNGV. Trimming removed 5 bases from V and 0 bases from J, with 7 bases in between. This CDR3 spans 13 amino acids. CDR3 protein: CASSRDSNYGYTF. The CDR3 nucleotides are TGTGCCAGCAGCCGCGATTCTAACTATGGCTACACCTTC.

The chain links TRBV5-8 to TRBJ1-5; D not certain. V lost 2 bases, J lost 0 bases, and 12 bases lay in between. CDR3 size: 16 residues. CDR1 and CDR2 from the germline V gene are SGHTS and YDEGEE. CDR3 protein: CASSLRRGNSNQPQHF. For the CDR3, the DNA is TGTGCCAGCAGCTTAAGGAGAGGGAATAGCAATCAGCCCCAGCATTTT.

The rearrangement uses TRBV7-3 and TRBJ2-5, with 11 nucleotides matching TRBD2. Losses at the gene ends were 3 bases for V and 5 bases for J; bases not matched to a gene: 2. Per germline, CDR1 SGHTA and CDR2 FQGTGA. This CDR3 region has 14 residues. CDR3 coding DNA: TGTGCCAGCAGCTTGACTAGCGGGATCGAGACCCAGTACTTC. Amino acids: CASSLTSGIETQYF. The entire variable domain, with the rest obtained from reference TRBV7-3 and TRBJ2-5, is as follows: GAGVSQTPSNKVTEKGKYVELRCDPISGHTALYWYRQSLGQGPEFLIYFQGTGAADDSGLPNDRFFAVRPEGSVSTLKIQRTERGDSAVYLCASSLTSGIETQYFGPGTRLLVL.

This clone was detected once. The V call is TRBV29-1, the J call TRBJ2-3, with D perhaps TRBD2 (6 bases). V shed 1 base and J shed 2 bases, with 16 bases lying between them. The CDR3 length is 16 residues. Germline CDR1 reads SQVTM; CDR2 reads ANQGSEA. Here the CDR3 DNA reads TGCAGCGTTGAAGGTCTCGTGGAGGGGTACACAGATACGCAGTATTTT. Its protein product is CSVEGLVEGYTDTQYF.

V gene TRBV5-1 combines with J gene TRBJ1-3; D unclear. Germline V gene data show CDR1 as SGHRS and CDR2 as YFSETQ. The CDR3 runs 15 residues. Trimming removed 0 bases at V and 0 bases at J, with 7 bases between. The CDR3: CASSLGGNSGNTIYF. The CDR3 nucleotides are TGCGCCAGCAGCTTGGGCGGAAACTCTGGAAACACCATATATTTT.

The chain has TRBV5-1 and TRBJ2-5; 14 nucleotides align to TRBD2. The germline V gene encodes CDR1 SGHRS and CDR2 YFSETQ. The CDR3 runs to 17 residues. J gave up 5 bases and V 0 bases, and 6 bases lay outside the gene matches. The CDR3 bases are TGCGCCAGCAGCTTGGGGACTAGCGGGAGGTCAAGGGAGACCCAGTACTTC. Translation: CASSLGTSGRSRETQYF.

The chain employs TRBV5-8 and TRBJ1-2; tentative D call: TRBD1 (6 bases). V lost 3 bases and J 4 bases, leaving 16 bases between the germline ends. The germline V gene has CDR1 SGHTS and CDR2 YDEGEE. CDR3 length equals 15 residues. The chain's CDR3 is CASSSRGGASYGYTF. Here the CDR3 DNA reads TGTGCCAGCAGCTCCCGAGGGGGGGCATCCTATGGCTACACCTTC. Combining the CDR3 with reference TRBV5-8 and TRBJ1-2 gives the whole variable domain EAGVTQSPTHLIKTRGQQATLRCSPISGHTSVYWYQQALGLGLQFLLWYDEGEERNRGNFPPRFSGRQFPNYSSELNVNALELEDSALYLCASSSRGGASYGYTFGSGTRLTVV.

The V and J genes are TRBV6-5 and TRBJ2-7; 10 bases match TRBD1. This CDR3 has 15 amino acids. V was pared by 6 bases and J by 5 bases, with 10 bases of the junction left unmatched. Germline V gene data show CDR1 as MNHEY and CDR2 as SVGAGI. CDR3 region: CASRPPGQGSHEQYF. The CDR3 DNA follows: TGTGCCAGCAGACCCCCGGGACAGGGGTCCCACGAGCAGTACTTC.

V usage is TRBV7-4 and J usage is TRBJ1-5; perhaps TRBD1 as D (5 bases). The CDR3 sequence is 15 residues long. V gave up 5 bases and J gave up 2 bases, with 13 bases separating them. Per the germline V gene, CDR1 is SGHVT and CDR2 is SQSDAQ. This chain's CDR3 is CASSTSQGGNQPQHF. The DNA for the CDR3 is TGTGCCAGCAGCACCAGTCAAGGGGGCAATCAGCCCCAGCATTTT.

This chain uses TRBV5-1 with TRBJ2-5; TRBD2 agrees at 11 bases. J gave up 5 bases and V 6 bases, and 18 bases lay outside the gene matches. The CDR3 has 18 amino acids. Germline V gene sequence: CDR1 SGHRS, CDR2 YFSETQ. Here the CDR3 reads CASTPGILAGGQRETQYF. The CDR3 DNA reads as TGCGCCAGCACCCCTGGGATCCTAGCGGGAGGCCAGCGGGAGACCCAGTACTTC.

The chain combines TRBV15 with TRBJ2-7, with 7 positions matching TRBD1. V lost 1 base to trimming and J lost 5 bases; unmatched junction nucleotides: 5. There are 14 residues in the CDR3. Germline V gene lookup returns CDR1 LNHNV and CDR2 YYDKDF (reference sequence). The CDR3 spells CATSRASGTDEQYF. CDR3 nucleotides: TGTGCCACCAGCAGAGCCTCGGGGACAGACGAGCAGTACTTC.

The V gene is TRBV18, the J gene TRBJ1-4, with 7 bases aligning to TRBD1. This CDR3 contains 14 residues. The J segment lost 4 bases and the V segment lost 3 bases, leaving 2 bases of the junction unmatched. CDR1 and CDR2 from the germline V gene are KGHSH and LQKENI. This CDR3 is CASSPNRGNEKLFF. The CDR3 nucleotides read TGTGCCAGCTCACCGAACAGGGGTAATGAAAAACTGTTTTTT.

J is TRBJ2-1 and V is TRBV7-9, with 11 positions matching TRBD1. With V trimmed by 4 bases and J by 5 bases, 4 bases remained unmatched. This CDR3 has 15 residues. CDR1 is SEHNR and CDR2 is FQNEAQ in the germline V gene (reference sequence). The CDR3 coding sequence is TGTGCCAGCAGCTACCGGGACAGGGGGAACAATGAGCAGTTCTTC. As protein: CASSYRDRGNNEQFF.

J is TRBJ1-5 and V is TRBV5-6; D gene unclear. The CDR3 runs to 15 residues. The ends were cut back, 4 bases at V and 4 bases at J, with 15 bases in the middle. The germline V gene has CDR1 SGHDT and CDR2 YYEEEE. The CDR3 nucleotides read TGTGCCAGCAGCGCCTGGACGGGAAAGAATCAGCCCCAGCATTTT. As protein: CASSAWTGKNQPQHF.

The chain joins TRBV12-3 or TRBV12-4 to TRBJ1-1; possible D gene TRBD1, 5 bases. The CDR3 spans 13 residues. The germline V and J ends were trimmed by 11 bases and 2 bases, with 15 bases remaining between them. This chain's CDR3 is CAVRGRVNTEAFF. The CDR3 region has the DNA TGTGCCGTCAGAGGCAGGGTCAACACTGAAGCTTTCTTT.

The chain has TRBV10-3 and TRBJ1-5, with a tentative D call TRBD1 (5 bases). Germline CDR1 and CDR2: ENHRY and SYGVKD. The CDR3 covers 15 residues. Trimming removed 11 bases at V and 0 bases at J, with 17 bases between. CDR3 nucleotides: TGTGCCGCCTCTTCGGGACTTGATAGCAATCAGCCCCAGCATTTT. This translates into CAASSGLDSNQPQHF.

The table lists this clone with a few counts. The chain uses TRBV2 and TRBJ2-7; 7 nucleotides align to TRBD1. Germline V lookup: CDR1 SNHLY, CDR2 FYNNEI. The CDR3 is made up of 12 amino acids. The V segment lost 8 bases and the J segment 4 bases; nucleotides outside the gene matches: 5. DNA of the CDR3: TGTGCCAGCTGGGGACAGTTATACGAGCAGTACTTC. Protein sequence: CASWGQLYEQYF.

The J gene is TRBJ1-1, the V gene TRBV28; TRBD1 matches 12 bases. V shed 3 bases and J 5 bases; nucleotides not matched to a gene: 10. The CDR3 extends over 17 amino acids. Looked up from germline, CDR1 is MDHEN and CDR2 is SYDVKM. CDR3 nucleotide sequence: TGTGCCAGCAGTTTTCCCGGGACAGGGGGCGGATTAACTGAAGCTTTCTTT. It translates to CASSFPGTGGGLTEAFF.

The chain has TRBV6-2 or TRBV6-3 and TRBJ1-2; D ambiguous. The germline V gene encodes CDR1 MNHEY and CDR2 SVGEGT. The CDR3 consists of 14 residues. Trimming took off 0 bases at V and 4 bases at J, with 9 bases between the two ends. The CDR3 nucleotides are TGTGCCAGCAGTTACTCTGCAGAAAGCTATGGCTACACCTTC. Translation gives CASSYSAESYGYTF.

The genes are TRBV7-9 and TRBJ2-7, with D tentatively TRBD1 (6 bases). The germline V and J ends were trimmed by 2 bases and 5 bases, with 10 bases remaining between them. The germline CDR1 and CDR2 sequences are SEHNR and FQNEAQ (reference sequence). The CDR3 runs to 13 residues. The CDR3: CASSLRQDDEQYF. The CDR3 nucleotides are TGTGCCAGCAGCTTAAGACAGGACGACGAGCAGTACTTC.

This clone was recorded only once. The J gene is TRBJ2-5, the V gene TRBV3-1 (or the pseudogene TRBV3-2); 8 bases are a match to TRBD1. This CDR3 spans 13 amino acids. The J segment lost 2 bases and the V segment lost 6 bases, leaving 2 bases of the junction unmatched. Germline CDR1 reads LGHDT; CDR2 reads YNNKEL (reference sequence). The CDR3, as DNA: TGTGCCAGCAGTCGGGACAGGCAAGAGACCCAGTACTTC. Translating gives CASSRDRQETQYF.

The chain has TRBV9 and TRBJ1-1, with D unclear. Per germline, CDR1 SGDLS and CDR2 YYNGEE. The V end was cut by 0 bases, the J end by 6 bases, with 9 bases between. This CDR3 spans 13 amino acids. The CDR3 DNA sequence: TGTGCCAGCAGCGTAGTGACAAAAGCTGAAGCTTTCTTT. It yields the protein CASSVVTKAEAFF.

This sequence joins TRBV21-1 and TRBJ2-7; whether TRBD2, the table's D call, matches the DNA was not checked. TRBV21-1 is marked as a pseudogene. This CDR3 is 16 amino acids long. CDR3: CASSPDSGRGTYEQYF. DNA for the CDR3: TGTGCCAGCAGCCCCGATAGCGGGAGAGGGACCTACGAGCAGTACTTC.